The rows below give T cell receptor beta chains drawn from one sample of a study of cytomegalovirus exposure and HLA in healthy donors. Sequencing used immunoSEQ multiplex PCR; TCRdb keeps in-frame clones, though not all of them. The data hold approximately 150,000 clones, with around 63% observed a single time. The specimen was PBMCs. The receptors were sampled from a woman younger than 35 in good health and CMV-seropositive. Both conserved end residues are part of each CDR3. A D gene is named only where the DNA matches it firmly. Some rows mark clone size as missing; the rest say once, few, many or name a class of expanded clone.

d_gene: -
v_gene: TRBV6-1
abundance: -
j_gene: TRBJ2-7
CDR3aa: CASSEAHTAGATYEQYF
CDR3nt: TGTGCCAGCAGTGAAGCCCACACCGCAGGGGCAACCTACGAGCAGTACTTC

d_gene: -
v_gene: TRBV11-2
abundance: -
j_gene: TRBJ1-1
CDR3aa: CASSFFQGDEAFF
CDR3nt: TGTGCCAGCAGCTTTTTCCAAGGGGATGAAGCTTTCTTT

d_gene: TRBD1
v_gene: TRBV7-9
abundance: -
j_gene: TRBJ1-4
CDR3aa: CASSLSNGGTGDEKLFF
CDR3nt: TGTGCCAGCAGCTTATCGAACGGGGGGACAGGGGATGAAAAACTGTTTTTT

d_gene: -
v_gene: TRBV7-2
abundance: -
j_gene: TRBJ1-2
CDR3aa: CASSLGTNRKGGYTF
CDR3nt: TGTGCCAGCAGCTTAGGAACCAACAGGAAAGGGGGCTACACCTTC

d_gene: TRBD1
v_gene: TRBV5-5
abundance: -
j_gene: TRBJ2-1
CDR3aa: CASSLSGTGNNEQFF
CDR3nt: TGTGCCAGCAGCCTCTCCGGGACAGGGAACAATGAGCAGTTCTTC

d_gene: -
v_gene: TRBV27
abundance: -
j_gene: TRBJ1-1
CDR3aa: CASSLRRDTEAFF
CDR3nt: TGTGCCAGCAGTTTACGGCGGGACACTGAAGCTTTCTTT

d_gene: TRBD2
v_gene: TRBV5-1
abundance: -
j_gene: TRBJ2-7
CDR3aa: CASSTPASGSYEQYF
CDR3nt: TGCGCCAGCAGTACCCCGGCTAGCGGATCCTACGAGCAGTACTTC

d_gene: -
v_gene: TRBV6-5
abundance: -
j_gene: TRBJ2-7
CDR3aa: CASSPTVGERSEQYF
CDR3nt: TGTGCCAGCAGTCCCACTGTTGGAGAGCGCAGCGAGCAGTACTTC

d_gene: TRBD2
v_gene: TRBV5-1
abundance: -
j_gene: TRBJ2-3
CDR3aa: CASSFGRGGSTDTQYF
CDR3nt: TGCGCCAGCAGCTTTGGTCGCGGGGGTAGCACAGATACGCAGTATTTT

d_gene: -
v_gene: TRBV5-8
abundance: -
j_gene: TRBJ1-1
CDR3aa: CASTRRGEAGTEAFF
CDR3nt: TGTGCCAGCACACGACGAGGGGAAGCGGGCACTGAAGCTTTCTTT

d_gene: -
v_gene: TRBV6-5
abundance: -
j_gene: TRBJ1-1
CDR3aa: CASSYSRGTEAFF
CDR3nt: TGTGCCAGCAGTTACTCCCGGGGCACTGAAGCTTTCTTT

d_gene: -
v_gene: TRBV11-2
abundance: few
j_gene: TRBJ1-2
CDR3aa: CASSLGSTGSYDGYTF
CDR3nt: TGTGCCAGCAGCTTAGGATCTACAGGTTCGTACGATGGCTACACCTTC

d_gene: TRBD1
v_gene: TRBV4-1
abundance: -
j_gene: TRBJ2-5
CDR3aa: CASSLGQGPHSQETQYF
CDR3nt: TGCGCCAGCAGCCTAGGACAGGGCCCCCATTCTCAAGAGACCCAGTACTTC

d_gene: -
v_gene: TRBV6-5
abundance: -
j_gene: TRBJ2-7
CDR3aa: CASGAYEQYF
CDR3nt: TGTGCCTCCGGAGCCTACGAGCAGTACTTC

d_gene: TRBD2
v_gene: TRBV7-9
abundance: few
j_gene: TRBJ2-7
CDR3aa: CASSLDTGGPYEQYF
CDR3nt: TGTGCCAGCAGCTTAGACACGGGAGGACCCTACGAGCAGTACTTC

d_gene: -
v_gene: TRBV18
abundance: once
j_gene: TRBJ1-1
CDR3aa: CASSPSGREAFF
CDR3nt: TGTGCCAGCTCACCATCGGGGAGAGAAGCTTTCTTT

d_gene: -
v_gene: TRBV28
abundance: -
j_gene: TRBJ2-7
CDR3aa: CASRQGGGVVYEQYF
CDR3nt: TGTGCCAGCAGACAAGGCGGCGGGGTGGTGTACGAGCAGTACTTC

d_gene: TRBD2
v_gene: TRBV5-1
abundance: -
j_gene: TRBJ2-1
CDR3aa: CASSLAERGGLNEQFF
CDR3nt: TGCGCCAGCAGCTTGGCCGAGCGGGGGGGCTTGAATGAGCAGTTCTTC

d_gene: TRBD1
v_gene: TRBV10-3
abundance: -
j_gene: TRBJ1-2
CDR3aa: CAISERTGGNYGYTF
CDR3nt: TGTGCCATCAGTGAGCGCACAGGGGGAAACTATGGCTACACCTTC

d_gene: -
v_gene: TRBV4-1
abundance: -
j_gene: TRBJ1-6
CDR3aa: CASSQVPGVDSPLHF
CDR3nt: TGCGCCAGCAGCCAAGTCCCAGGGGTGGATTCACCCCTCCACTTT

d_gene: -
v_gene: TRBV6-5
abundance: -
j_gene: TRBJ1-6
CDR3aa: CASSYVQVNSPLHF
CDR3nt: TGTGCCAGCAGTTACGTCCAGGTTAATTCACCCCTCCACTTT

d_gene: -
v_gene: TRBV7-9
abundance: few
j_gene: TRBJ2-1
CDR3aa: CASSSTYEQFF
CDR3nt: TGTGCCAGCAGCTCCACTTATGAGCAGTTCTTC

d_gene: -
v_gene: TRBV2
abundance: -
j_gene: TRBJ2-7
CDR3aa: CASSVQGVWYEQYF
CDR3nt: TGTGCCAGCAGTGTGCAGGGCGTTTGGTACGAGCAGTACTTC

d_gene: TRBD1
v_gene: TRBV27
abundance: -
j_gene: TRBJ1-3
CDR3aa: CASRGQTF
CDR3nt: TGTGCCAGCAGGGGACAGACCTTT

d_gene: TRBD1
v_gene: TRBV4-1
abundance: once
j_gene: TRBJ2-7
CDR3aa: CASSPFGQGAYEQYF
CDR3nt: TGCGCCAGCAGCCCGTTCGGACAGGGGGCCTACGAGCAGTACTTC

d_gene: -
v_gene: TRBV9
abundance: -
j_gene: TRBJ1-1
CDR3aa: CASSEGGDTEAFF
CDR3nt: TGTGCCAGCAGCGAGGGAGGGGACACTGAAGCTTTCTTT

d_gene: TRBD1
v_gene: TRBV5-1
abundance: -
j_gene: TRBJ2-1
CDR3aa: CASSPAFRTGYEQFF
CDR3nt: TGCGCCAGCAGCCCGGCGTTTAGGACAGGTTATGAGCAGTTCTTC

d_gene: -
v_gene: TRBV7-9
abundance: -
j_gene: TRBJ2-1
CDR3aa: CASSSRATGQYNEQFF
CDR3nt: TGTGCCAGCAGCTCGAGGGCTACAGGACAGTACAATGAGCAGTTCTTC

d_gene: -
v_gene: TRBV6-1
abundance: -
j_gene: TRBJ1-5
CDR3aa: CASSRESNQPQHF
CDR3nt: TGTGCCAGCAGTAGAGAGAGCAATCAGCCCCAGCATTTT

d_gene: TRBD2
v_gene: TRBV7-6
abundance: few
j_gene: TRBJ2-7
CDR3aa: CASSNPGTSGVREQYF
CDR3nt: TGTGCCAGCAGCAACCCAGGGACTAGCGGGGTACGGGAGCAGTACTTC

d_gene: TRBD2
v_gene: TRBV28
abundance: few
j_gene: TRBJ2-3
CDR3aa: CASNPILADWGTDTQYF
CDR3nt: TGTGCCAGCAATCCCATTCTAGCGGATTGGGGCACAGATACGCAGTATTTT

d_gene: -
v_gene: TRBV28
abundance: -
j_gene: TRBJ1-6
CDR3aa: CASSLPQAGSSPLHF
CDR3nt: TGTGCCAGCAGCTTACCACAGGCAGGATCGTCACCCCTCCACTTT

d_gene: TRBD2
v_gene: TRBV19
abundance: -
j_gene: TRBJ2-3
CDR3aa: CASLPGTSGAVPDTQYF
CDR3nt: TGTGCCAGCCTTCCCGGGACTAGCGGAGCAGTGCCAGATACGCAGTATTTT

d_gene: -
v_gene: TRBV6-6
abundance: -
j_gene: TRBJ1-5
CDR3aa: CASSYSNRGGQPQHF
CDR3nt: TGTGCCAGCAGTTACTCGAATCGCGGGGGACAGCCCCAGCATTTT

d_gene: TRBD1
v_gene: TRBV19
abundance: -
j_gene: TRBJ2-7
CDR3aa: CASSRPGQGTYEQYF
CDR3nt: TGTGCCAGTAGTAGACCGGGACAGGGTACCTACGAGCAGTACTTC

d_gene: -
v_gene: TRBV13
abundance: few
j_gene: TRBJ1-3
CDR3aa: CASSLGAGTFSGNTIYF
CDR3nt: TGTGCCAGCAGCTTAGGAGCGGGGACCTTCTCTGGAAACACCATATATTTT

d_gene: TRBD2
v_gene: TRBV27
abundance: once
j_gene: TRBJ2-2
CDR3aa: CASSLLTSGGAGELFF
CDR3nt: TGTGCCAGCAGCCTACTCACTAGCGGGGGAGCCGGGGAGCTGTTTTTT

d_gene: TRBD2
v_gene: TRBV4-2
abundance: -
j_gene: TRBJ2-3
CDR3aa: CASSQIAGGRDTQYF
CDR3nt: TGTGCCAGCAGCCAGATAGCGGGGGGTAGGGATACGCAGTATTTT

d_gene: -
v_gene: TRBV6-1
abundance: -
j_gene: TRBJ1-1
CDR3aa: CASKTGNTEAFF
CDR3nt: TGTGCCAGCAAAACAGGGAACACTGAAGCTTTCTTT

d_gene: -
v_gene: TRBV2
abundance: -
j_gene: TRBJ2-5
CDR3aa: CASSEGATQYF
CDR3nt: TGTGCCAGCAGTGAGGGAGCGACCCAGTACTTC

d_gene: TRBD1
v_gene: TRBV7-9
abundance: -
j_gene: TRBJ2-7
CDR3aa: CASSLGQGRIHEQYF
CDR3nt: TGTGCCAGCAGCTTAGGACAGGGAAGGATCCACGAGCAGTACTTC

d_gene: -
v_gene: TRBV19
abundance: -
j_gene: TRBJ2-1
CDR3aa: CASRPGATYNEQFF
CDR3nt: TGTGCCAGTAGGCCAGGGGCCACCTACAATGAGCAGTTCTTC